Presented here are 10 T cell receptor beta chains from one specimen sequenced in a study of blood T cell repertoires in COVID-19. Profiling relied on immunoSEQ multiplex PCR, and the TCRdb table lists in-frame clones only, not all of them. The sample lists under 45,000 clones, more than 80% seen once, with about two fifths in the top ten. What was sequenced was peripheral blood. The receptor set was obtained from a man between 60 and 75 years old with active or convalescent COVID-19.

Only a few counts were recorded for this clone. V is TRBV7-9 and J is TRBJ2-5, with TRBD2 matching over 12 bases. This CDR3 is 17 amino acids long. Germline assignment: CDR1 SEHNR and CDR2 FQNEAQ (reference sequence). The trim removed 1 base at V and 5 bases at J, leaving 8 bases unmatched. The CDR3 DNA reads TGTGCCAGCAGCTTAGATCGGACTAGCGGGAAGTATGAGACCCAGTACTTC. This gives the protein CASSLDRTSGKYETQYF. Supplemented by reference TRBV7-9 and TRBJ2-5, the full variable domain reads DTGVSQNPRHKITKRGQNVTFRCDPISEHNRLYWYRQTLGQGPEFLTYFQNEAQLEKSRLLSDRFSAERPKGSFSTLEIQRTEQGDSAMYLCASSLDRTSGKYETQYFGPGTRLLVL.

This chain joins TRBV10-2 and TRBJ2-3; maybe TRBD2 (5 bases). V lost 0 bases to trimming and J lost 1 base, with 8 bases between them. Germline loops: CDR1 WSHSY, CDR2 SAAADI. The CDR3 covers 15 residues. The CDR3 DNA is TGCGCCAGCAGTGAGTCGAAGGGAGGCACAGATACGCAGTATTTT. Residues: CASSESKGGTDTQYF.

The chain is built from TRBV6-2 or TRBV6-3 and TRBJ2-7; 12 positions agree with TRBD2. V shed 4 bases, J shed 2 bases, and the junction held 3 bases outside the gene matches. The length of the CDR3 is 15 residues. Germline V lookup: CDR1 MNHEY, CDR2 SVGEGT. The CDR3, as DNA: TGTGCCAGCAGTTTGGGACTAGCGGGTCCCTACGAGCAGTACGTC. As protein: CASSLGLAGPYEQYV.

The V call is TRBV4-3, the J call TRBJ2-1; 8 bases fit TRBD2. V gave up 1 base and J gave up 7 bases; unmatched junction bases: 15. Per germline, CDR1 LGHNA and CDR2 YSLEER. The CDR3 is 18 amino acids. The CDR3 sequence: CASSQAPGGAGGNNEQFF. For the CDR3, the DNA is TGCGCCAGCAGCCAAGCGCCCGGGGGGGCGGGAGGTAATAATGAGCAGTTCTTC.

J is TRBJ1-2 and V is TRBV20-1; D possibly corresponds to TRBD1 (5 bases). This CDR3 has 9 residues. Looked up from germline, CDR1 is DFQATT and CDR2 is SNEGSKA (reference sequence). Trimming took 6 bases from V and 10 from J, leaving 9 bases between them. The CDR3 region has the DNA TGCAGTGCACCAGGGTACTACACCTTC. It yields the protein CSAPGYYTF.

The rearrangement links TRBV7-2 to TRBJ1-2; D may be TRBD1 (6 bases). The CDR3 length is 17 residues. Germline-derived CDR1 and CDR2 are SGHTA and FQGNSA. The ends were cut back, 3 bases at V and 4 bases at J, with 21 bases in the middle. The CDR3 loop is CASSFAAGGLHRYGYTF. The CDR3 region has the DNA TGTGCCAGCAGCTTCGCCGCCGGGGGGCTCCATCGCTATGGCTACACCTTC.

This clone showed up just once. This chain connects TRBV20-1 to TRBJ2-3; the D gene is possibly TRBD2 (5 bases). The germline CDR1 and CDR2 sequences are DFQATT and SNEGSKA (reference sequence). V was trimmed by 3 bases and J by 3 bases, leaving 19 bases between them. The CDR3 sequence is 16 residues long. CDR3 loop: CSASSVGLTGTDTQYF. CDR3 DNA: TGCAGTGCTAGTTCGGTCGGCCTAACGGGGACAGATACGCAGTATTTT.

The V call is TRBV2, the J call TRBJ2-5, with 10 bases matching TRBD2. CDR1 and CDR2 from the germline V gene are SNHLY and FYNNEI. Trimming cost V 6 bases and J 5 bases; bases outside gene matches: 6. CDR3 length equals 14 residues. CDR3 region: CASRERGGKETQYF. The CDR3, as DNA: TGTGCCAGCAGGGAGCGGGGGGGCAAGGAGACCCAGTACTTC.

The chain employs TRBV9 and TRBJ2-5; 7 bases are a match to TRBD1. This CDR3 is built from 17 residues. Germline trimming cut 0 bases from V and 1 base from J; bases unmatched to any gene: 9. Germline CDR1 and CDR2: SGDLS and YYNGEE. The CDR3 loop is CASSVGPTGKVQETQYF. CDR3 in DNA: TGTGCCAGCAGCGTAGGCCCGACAGGGAAAGTCCAAGAGACCCAGTACTTC.

The CDR3 bases are TGTGCCAGCAACGACCGGGTTGAGCAGTTCTTC. It specifies CASNDRVEQFF. V usage is TRBV2 and J usage is TRBJ2-1; no reliable D call. Germline CDR1 and CDR2: SNHLY and FYNNEI. Deletions cut 7 bases from V and 9 bases from J, with 10 bases between. This CDR3 contains 11 residues.